The 20 T cell receptor beta chains given below trace back to one sample, sequenced in a study of blood T cell repertoires in COVID-19. The data were produced by immunoSEQ multiplex PCR, yet TCRdb's version contains in-frame clones alone and is incomplete. The sample includes roughly 60,000 clones, more than 65% of them seen just once. The material sequenced was peripheral blood. All receptors come from a human donor in a cohort sampled during active COVID-19.

V gene TRBV20-1 combines with J gene TRBJ2-7; possibly TRBD1 for D (5 bases). The CDR3 contains 11 residues. The germline V gene encodes CDR1 DFQATT and CDR2 SNEGSKA (reference sequence). V lost 3 bases to trimming and J lost 3 bases, with 6 bases between them. CDR3 sequence reads: CSASRVYEQYF. For the CDR3, the DNA is TGCAGTGCTAGCAGGGTCTACGAGCAGTACTTC.

V gene TRBV5-1 combines with J gene TRBJ1-6, with TRBD1 matching over 9 bases. V lost 3 bases to trimming and J lost 13 bases; unmatched junction nucleotides: 11. Germline V CDR1 and CDR2: SGHRS, YFSETQ. The CDR3 contains 15 residues. The CDR3 DNA follows: TGCGCCAGCAGCTCCGGACTGGACAGGGGATTCCCCCTCCACTTT. It is translated as CASSSGLDRGFPLHF.

J is TRBJ2-1 and V is TRBV5-6; D possibly corresponds to TRBD1 (6 bases). CDR1 is SGHDT and CDR2 is YYEEEE in the germline V gene. CDR3 length equals 15 residues. The V end lost 0 bases, the J end lost 8 bases, and 15 bases lay between the germline ends. Here the CDR3 reads CASSLGPNRVDEQFF. The CDR3 DNA sequence: TGTGCCAGCAGCTTGGGGCCCAACAGGGTTGATGAGCAGTTCTTC.

This chain joins TRBV28 and TRBJ2-3; 8 nucleotides agree with TRBD2. The CDR3 extends over 15 amino acids. CDR1 and CDR2 from the germline V gene are MDHEN and SYDVKM. V lost 6 bases to trimming and J lost 6 bases; unmatched junction nucleotides: 11. The CDR3: CASSHQAGVSDTQYF. DNA of the CDR3: TGTGCCAGCAGCCACCAAGCGGGGGTTTCGGATACGCAGTATTTT.

The V gene is TRBV10-3, the J gene TRBJ1-2; no reliable D call. In germline, CDR1 is ENHRY, CDR2 SYGVKD. V lost 0 bases, J lost 2 bases, and 7 bases lay in between. The CDR3 consists of 14 residues. CDR3 amino acids: CAISESNTNYGYTF. The CDR3, as DNA: TGTGCCATCAGTGAGTCCAACACGAACTATGGCTACACCTTC.

The gene calls are TRBV4-3 and TRBJ1-2; D not resolved. Looked up from germline, CDR1 is LGHNA and CDR2 is YSLEER. The CDR3 is 15 residues long. Trimming removed 4 bases at V and 4 bases at J, with 16 bases between. CDR3 nucleotides: TGCGCCAGCAGCCGCTCGCCGCCGGGAATCTATGGCTACACCTTC. Translation: CASSRSPPGIYGYTF.

This clone turned up a few times. The J gene is TRBJ1-2, the V gene TRBV19; maybe TRBD1 (5 bases). Per the germline V gene, CDR1 is LNHDA and CDR2 is SQIVND (reference sequence). The CDR3 sequence is 14 residues long. Trimming left V 6 bases short and J 5 bases short, with 16 bases between. CDR3 in amino acids: CASSLRQPRYGYTF. The CDR3 nucleotides read TGTGCCAGTAGCCTTCGACAGCCTAGGTATGGCTACACCTTC.

V usage is TRBV4-1 and J usage is TRBJ1-4; D remains ambiguous. Trimming removed 0 bases at V and 8 bases at J, with 13 bases between. CDR1 MGHRA and CDR2 YSYEKL come from the germline V gene. This CDR3 has 15 residues. CDR3 nucleotides: TGCGCCAGCAGCCAAGATGGAGGGAGGGTGGAAAAACTGTTTTTT. This codes for CASSQDGGRVEKLFF.

The chain has TRBV2 and TRBJ2-2, with D hard to call. The CDR3 is made up of 14 amino acids. From germline, CDR1 is SNHLY and CDR2 FYNNEI. V lost 6 bases to trimming and J lost 1 base, with 9 bases between them. Written as DNA, the CDR3 is TGTGCCAGCAGACGTAGACAGAACACCGGGGAGCTGTTTTTT. Amino acid sequence: CASRRRQNTGELFF.

The CDR3 bases are TGTGCTAGTGCCCCAACAGGATTTTCGAATGAGCAGTTCTTC. Protein sequence: CASAPTGFSNEQFF. V gene TRBV12-5 combines with J gene TRBJ2-1; the D gene is possibly TRBD1 (5 bases). Trimming pared 7 bases from V and 7 bases from J, leaving 17 bases between. Germline CDR1 reads LGHNT; CDR2 reads FRNRAP. The CDR3 covers 14 residues.

This chain connects TRBV6-2 or TRBV6-3 to TRBJ1-5; D remains unclear. V was trimmed by 2 bases and J by 0 bases, leaving 8 bases between them. Germline CDR1 reads MNHEY; CDR2 reads SVGEGT. The CDR3 covers 15 residues. Here the CDR3 reads CASSYGLDSNQPQHF. The CDR3 DNA reads as TGTGCCAGCAGTTACGGGCTCGATAGCAATCAGCCCCAGCATTTT.

This clone has just a few counts. The chain carries TRBV19 and TRBJ1-3; 7 nucleotides match TRBD1. The CDR3 is 15 amino acids. Germline lookup yields CDR1 LNHDA and CDR2 SQIVND (reference sequence). Trimming took 5 bases from V and 0 from J; bases not matched to a gene: 4. The CDR3 nucleotides are TGTGCCAGTAGTCGACAGGGCAGCTCTGGAAACACCATATATTTT. Its translation is CASSRQGSSGNTIYF. Drawing the rest from reference TRBV19 and TRBJ1-3, the complete variable domain is DGGITQSPKYLFRKEGQNVTLSCEQNLNHDAMYWYRQDPGQGLRLIYYSQIVNDFQKGDIAEGYSVSREKKESFPLTVTSAQKNPTAFYLCASSRQGSSGNTIYFGEGSWLTVV.

This clone occurred once. V usage is TRBV27 and J usage is TRBJ1-2; TRBD1 agrees at 11 bases. With 5 bases clipped from V and 5 bases from J, the junction kept 7 bases outside the gene matches. The CDR3 contains 15 residues. Germline CDR1 and CDR2: MNHEY and SMNVEV (reference sequence). The CDR3 loop reads CASSPRDRGAYGYTF. DNA of the CDR3: TGTGCCAGCAGTCCACGGGACAGGGGGGCTTATGGCTACACCTTC.

This clone was recorded a few times. The V and J genes are TRBV5-5 and TRBJ1-6; D unclear. Germline V CDR1 and CDR2: SGHKS, YYEKEE (reference sequence). Trimming stripped 4 bases from V and 3 bases from J, with 8 bases between. The CDR3 contains 14 residues. The CDR3 loop reads CASSGSDYNSPLHF. Written as DNA, the CDR3 is TGTGCCAGCAGCGGAAGCGACTATAATTCACCCCTCCACTTT.

This clone was seen a few times. This chain links TRBV4-1 with TRBJ2-1; 12 bases agree with TRBD2. CDR1 and CDR2 from the germline V gene are MGHRA and YSYEKL. The V segment lost 1 base and the J segment 5 bases; nucleotides outside the gene matches: 3. The CDR3 has 16 residues. CDR3 sequence (DNA): TGCGCCAGCAGCCAAGTTAGACTAGCGGGAGACAATGAGCAGTTCTTC. It translates to CASSQVRLAGDNEQFF.

The CDR3 reads CASSLEIPYEQYF. CDR3 coding DNA: TGTGCCAGCAGTTTAGAGATTCCCTACGAGCAGTACTTC. The V call is TRBV28, the J call TRBJ2-7; D remains unclear. Trimming pared 2 bases from V and 2 bases from J, leaving 7 bases between. The CDR3 runs 13 residues. The germline V gene encodes CDR1 MDHEN and CDR2 SYDVKM.

The chain joins TRBV2 to TRBJ1-3; unclear D gene. The CDR3 loop spans 15 amino acids. From germline, CDR1 is SNHLY and CDR2 FYNNEI. Trimming removed 2 bases at V and 4 bases at J, with 12 bases between. The CDR3 spells CASSESAGSGNTIYF. In DNA, the CDR3 is TGTGCCAGCAGTGAATCAGCGGGTTCCGGAAACACCATATATTTT. Complete variable domain (other parts from reference TRBV2 and TRBJ1-3): EPEVTQTPSHQVTQMGQEVILRCVPISNHLYFYWYRQILGQKVEFLVSFYNNEISEKSEIFDDQFSVERPDGSNFTLKIRSTKLEDSAMYFCASSESAGSGNTIYFGEGSWLTVV.

V and J are TRBV6-1 and TRBJ2-7, with TRBD2 identical over 10 bases. With V trimmed by 2 bases and J by 3 bases, 7 bases remained unmatched. Germline V CDR1 and CDR2: MNHNS, SASEGT. The CDR3 runs 16 residues. The CDR3 DNA sequence: TGTGCCAGCAGTGAAAGCCTAGCGGGAGTTCTCTACGAGCAGTACTTC. Translated: CASSESLAGVLYEQYF.

This clone was detected only a few times. This chain joins TRBV15 and TRBJ1-4; D gene unclear. V lost 4 bases to trimming and J lost 6 bases, with 12 bases between them. The CDR3 runs 14 residues. Germline lookup yields CDR1 LNHNV and CDR2 YYDKDF (reference sequence). This chain's CDR3 is CATSIRSQDEKLFF. CDR3 coding DNA: TGTGCCACCAGCATCCGGTCCCAGGATGAAAAACTGTTTTTT.

Concerning this clone itself: At the DNA level, this CDR3 is encoded by other sequences in the same sample as well. CDR3 sequence: CASREGGPMGEQYF. CDR3 nucleotide sequence: TGTGCCAGTCGGGAGGGGGGTCCCATGGGCGAGCAGTACTTC. The chain recombines TRBV5-5 with TRBJ2-7, with 8 bases matching TRBD2. The CDR3 has 14 amino acids. Germline V CDR1 and CDR2: SGHKS, YYEKEE (reference sequence). With V trimmed by 8 bases and J by 6 bases, 13 bases remained unmatched.